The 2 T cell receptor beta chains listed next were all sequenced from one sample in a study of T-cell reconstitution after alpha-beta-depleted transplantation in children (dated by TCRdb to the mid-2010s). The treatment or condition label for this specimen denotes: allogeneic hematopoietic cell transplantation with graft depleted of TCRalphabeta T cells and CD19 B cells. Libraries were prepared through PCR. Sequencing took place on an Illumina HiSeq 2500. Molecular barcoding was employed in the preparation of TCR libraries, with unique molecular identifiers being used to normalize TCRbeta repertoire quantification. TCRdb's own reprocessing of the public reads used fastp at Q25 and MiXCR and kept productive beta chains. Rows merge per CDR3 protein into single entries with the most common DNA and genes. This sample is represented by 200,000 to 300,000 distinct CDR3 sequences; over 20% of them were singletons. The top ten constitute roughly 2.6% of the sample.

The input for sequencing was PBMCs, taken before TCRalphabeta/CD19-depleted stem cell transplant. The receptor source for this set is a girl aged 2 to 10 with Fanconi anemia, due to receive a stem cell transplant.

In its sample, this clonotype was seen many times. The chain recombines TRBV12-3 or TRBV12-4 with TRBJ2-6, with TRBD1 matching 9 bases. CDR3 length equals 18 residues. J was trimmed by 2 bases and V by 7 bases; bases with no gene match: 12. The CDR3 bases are TGTGCCAGCATTAAGACAGGGGGATTATATACTGGGGCCAACGTCCTGACTTTC. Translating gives CASIKTGGLYTGANVLTF.

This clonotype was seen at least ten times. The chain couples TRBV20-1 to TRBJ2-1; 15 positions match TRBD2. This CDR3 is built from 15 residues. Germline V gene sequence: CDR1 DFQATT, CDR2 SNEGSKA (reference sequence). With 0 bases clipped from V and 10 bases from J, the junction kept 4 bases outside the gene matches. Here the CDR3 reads CSARDGTSGRKEQFF. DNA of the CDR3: TGCAGTGCTAGAGATGGGACTAGCGGGAGGAAGGAGCAGTTCTTC.